This T cell receptor (beta chain) stems from a study of blood T cell repertoires in COVID-19. Sequencing used immunoSEQ multiplex PCR; TCRdb keeps in-frame clones, though not all of them. The repertoire consists of about 150,000 clones, with approximately 88% occurring once and the leading ten covering about 5.2%. Individuals in the exposed group had encountered a COVID-19 case within 2 weeks preceding study entry. This CDR3 is built from 16 residues. V trimming: 4 bases; J trimming: 0 bases; junction bases outside the gene matches: 5. In germline, CDR1 is SGHKS, CDR2 YYEKEE (reference sequence). This clone was detected only once.

The TCR comes from a man in his 70s who had been exposed to COVID-19. V is TRBV5-5 and J is TRBJ2-3; 10 positions agree with TRBD2. Sequenced: PBMCs or T cells enriched from blood (not recorded which). The CDR3 here is CASSRGTSVSTDTQYF. As DNA, the CDR3 is TGTGCCAGCAGCCGTGGGACTAGCGTTAGCACAGATACGCAGTATTTT.